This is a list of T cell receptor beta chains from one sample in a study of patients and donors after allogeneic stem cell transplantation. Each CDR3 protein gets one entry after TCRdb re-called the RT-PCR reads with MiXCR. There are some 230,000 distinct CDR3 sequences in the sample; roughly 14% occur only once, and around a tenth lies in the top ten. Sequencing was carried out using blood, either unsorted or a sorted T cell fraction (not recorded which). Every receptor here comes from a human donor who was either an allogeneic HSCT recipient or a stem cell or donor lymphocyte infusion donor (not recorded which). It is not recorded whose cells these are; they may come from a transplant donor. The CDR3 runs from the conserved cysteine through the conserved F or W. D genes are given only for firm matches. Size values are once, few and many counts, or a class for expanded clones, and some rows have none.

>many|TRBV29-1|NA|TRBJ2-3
CSLEYADTQYF
TGCAGCCTTGAGTACGCCGATACGCAGTATTTT
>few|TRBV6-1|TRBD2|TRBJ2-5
CASTGLAGTETQYF
TGTGCCAGCACAGGACTAGCGGGGACAGAGACCCAGTACTTC
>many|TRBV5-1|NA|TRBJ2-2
CASSPRPGLGELFF
TGCGCCAGCAGCCCACGGCCCGGCCTAGGGGAGCTGTTTTTT
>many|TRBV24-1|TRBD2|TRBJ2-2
CATSDFGLDGTGELFF
TGTGCCACCAGTGATTTCGGACTAGATGGCACCGGGGAGCTGTTTTTT
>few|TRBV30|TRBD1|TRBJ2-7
CAWRQGTYEQYF
TGTGCCTGGCGACAGGGAACCTACGAGCAGTACTTC
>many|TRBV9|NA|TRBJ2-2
CASSSRQTTGELFF
TGTGCCAGCAGCTCCCGACAAACGACCGGGGAGCTGTTTTTT
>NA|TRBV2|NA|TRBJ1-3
CASSEARGSSGNTIYF
TGTGCCAGCAGTGAAGCGCGGGGGTCCTCTGGAAACACCATATATTTT
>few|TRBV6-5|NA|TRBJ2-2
CASSYITNTGELFF
TGTGCCAGCAGTTACATTACTAACACCGGGGAGCTGTTTTTT
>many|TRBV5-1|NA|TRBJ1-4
CASSVGQGDEKLFF
TGCGCCAGCAGCGTCGGCCAAGGGGATGAAAAACTGTTTTTT
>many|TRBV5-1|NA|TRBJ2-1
CASSTRPGRKWDEQFF
TGCGCCAGCAGCACCCGCCCCGGACGGAAATGGGATGAGCAGTTCTTC
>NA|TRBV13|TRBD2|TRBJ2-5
CASSLEGLAVQETQYF
TGTGCCAGCAGCTTAGAAGGGCTAGCGGTCCAAGAGACCCAGTACTTC
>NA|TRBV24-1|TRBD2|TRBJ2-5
CATSDSGLAGGLETQYF
TGTGCCACCAGTGACTCGGGACTAGCGGGAGGGCTAGAGACCCAGTACTTC
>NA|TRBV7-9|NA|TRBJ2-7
CASTLTGTSYEQYF
TGTGCCAGCACCCTAACAGGGACTTCCTACGAGCAGTACTTC
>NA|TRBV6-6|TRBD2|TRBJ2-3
CASTSPGLAGGYF
TGTGCCAGCACCTCACCGGGACTAGCGGGGGGATATTTT
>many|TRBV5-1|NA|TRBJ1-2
CASSLTRGRTSGYTF
TGCGCCAGCAGCTTGACGCGAGGGAGGACTTCTGGCTACACCTTC
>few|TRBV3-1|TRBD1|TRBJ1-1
CASSQRPGQGNTEAFF
TGTGCCAGCAGCCAAAGACCGGGACAGGGGAACACTGAAGCTTTCTTT
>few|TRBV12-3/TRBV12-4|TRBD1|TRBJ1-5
CASRSGGQDNQPQHF
TGTGCCAGCAGGAGCGGTGGACAGGACAATCAGCCCCAGCATTTT
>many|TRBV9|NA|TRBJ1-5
CASSVGLGQFNQPQHF
TGTGCCAGCAGCGTAGGTCTGGGGCAATTCAATCAGCCCCAGCATTTT
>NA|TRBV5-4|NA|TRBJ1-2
CASSLVVASGGYTF
TGTGCCAGCAGCTTGGTGGTAGCCTCGGGTGGCTACACCTTC
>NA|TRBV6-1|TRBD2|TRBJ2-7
CASTSSAGEPYEQYF
TGTGCCAGCACCTCATCGGCGGGAGAGCCCTACGAGCAGTACTTC
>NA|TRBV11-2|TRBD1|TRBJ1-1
CASSRDRAEAFF
TGTGCCAGCAGTCGGGACAGGGCTGAAGCTTTCTTT
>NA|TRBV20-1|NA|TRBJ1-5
CSARREGRGQPQHF
TGCAGTGCTAGGAGGGAGGGGCGCGGTCAGCCCCAGCATTTT
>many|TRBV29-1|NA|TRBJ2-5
CSAPQGGGETQYF
TGCAGCGCCCCGCAGGGTGGAGGGGAGACCCAGTACTTC